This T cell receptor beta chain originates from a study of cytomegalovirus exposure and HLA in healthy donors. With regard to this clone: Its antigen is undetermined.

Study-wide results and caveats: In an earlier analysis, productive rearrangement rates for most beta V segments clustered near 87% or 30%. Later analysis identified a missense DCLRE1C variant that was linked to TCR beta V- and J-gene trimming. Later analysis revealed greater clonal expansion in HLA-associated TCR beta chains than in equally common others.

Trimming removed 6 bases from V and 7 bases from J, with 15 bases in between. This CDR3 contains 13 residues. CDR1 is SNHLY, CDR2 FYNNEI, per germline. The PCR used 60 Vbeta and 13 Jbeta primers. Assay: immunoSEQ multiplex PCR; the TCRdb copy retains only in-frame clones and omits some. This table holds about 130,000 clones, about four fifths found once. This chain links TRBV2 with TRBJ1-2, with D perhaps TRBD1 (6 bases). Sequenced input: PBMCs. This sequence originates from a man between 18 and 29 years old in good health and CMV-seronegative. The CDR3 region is CASSEGGQGGYTF. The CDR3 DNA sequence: TGTGCCAGCAGCGAGGGGGGGCAGGGTGGCTACACCTTC.